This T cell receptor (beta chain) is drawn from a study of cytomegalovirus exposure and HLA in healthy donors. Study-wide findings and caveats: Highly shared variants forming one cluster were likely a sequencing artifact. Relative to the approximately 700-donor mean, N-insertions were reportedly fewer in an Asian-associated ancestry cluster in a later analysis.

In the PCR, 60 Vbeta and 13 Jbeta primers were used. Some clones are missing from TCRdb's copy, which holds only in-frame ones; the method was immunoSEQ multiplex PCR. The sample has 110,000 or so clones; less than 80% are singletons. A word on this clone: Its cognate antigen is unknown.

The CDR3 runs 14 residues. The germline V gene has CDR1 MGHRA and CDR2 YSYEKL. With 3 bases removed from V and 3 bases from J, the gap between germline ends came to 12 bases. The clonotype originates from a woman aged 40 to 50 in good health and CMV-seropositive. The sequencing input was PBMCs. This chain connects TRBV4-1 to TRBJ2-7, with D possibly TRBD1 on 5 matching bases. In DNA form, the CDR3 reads TGCGCCAGCAGCCACGACAGAGATTACTACGAGCAGTACTTC. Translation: CASSHDRDYYEQYF.